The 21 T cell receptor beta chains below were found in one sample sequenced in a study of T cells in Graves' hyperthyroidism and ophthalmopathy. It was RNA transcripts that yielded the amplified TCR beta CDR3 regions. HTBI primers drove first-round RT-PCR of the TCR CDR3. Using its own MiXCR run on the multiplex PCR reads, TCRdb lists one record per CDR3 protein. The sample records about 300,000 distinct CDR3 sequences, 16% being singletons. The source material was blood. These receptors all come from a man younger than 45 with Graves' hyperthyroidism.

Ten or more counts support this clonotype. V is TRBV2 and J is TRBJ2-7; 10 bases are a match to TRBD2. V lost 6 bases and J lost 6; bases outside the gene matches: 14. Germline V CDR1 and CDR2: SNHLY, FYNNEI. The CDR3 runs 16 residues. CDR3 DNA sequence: TGTGCCAGCAGCGCGGGCGAAGCGGGAGGGTTGGGCGAGCAGTACTTC. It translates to CASSAGEAGGLGEQYF. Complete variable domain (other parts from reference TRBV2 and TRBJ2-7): EPEVTQTPSHQVTQMGQEVILRCVPISNHLYFYWYRQILGQKVEFLVSFYNNEISEKSEIFDDQFSVERPDGSNFTLKIRSTKLEDSAMYFCASSAGEAGGLGEQYFGPGTRLTVT.

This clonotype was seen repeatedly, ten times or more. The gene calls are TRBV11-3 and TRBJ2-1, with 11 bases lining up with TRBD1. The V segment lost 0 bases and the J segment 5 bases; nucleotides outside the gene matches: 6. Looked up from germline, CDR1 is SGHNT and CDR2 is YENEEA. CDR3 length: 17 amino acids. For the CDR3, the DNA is TGTGCCAGCAGCTTAGAAAGGACAGGGGGCTTCAACAATGAGCAGTTCTTC. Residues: CASSLERTGGFNNEQFF.

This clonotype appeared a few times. CDR3 residues: CASSGFGTGSPYNEQFF. The CDR3, as DNA: TGTGCCAGCAGTGGATTCGGGACAGGGTCTCCCTACAATGAGCAGTTCTTC. The chain combines TRBV6-1 with TRBJ2-1; 9 bases align to TRBD1. The trim removed 4 bases at V and 2 bases at J, leaving 9 bases unmatched. The germline V gene encodes CDR1 MNHNS and CDR2 SASEGT. The CDR3 spans 17 residues.

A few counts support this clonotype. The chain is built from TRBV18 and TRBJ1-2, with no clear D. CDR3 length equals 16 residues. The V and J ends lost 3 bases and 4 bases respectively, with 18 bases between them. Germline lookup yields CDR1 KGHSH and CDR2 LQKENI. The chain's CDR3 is CASSPLGGFNSYGYTF. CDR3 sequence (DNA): TGTGCCAGCTCACCGCTAGGCGGTTTTAACAGCTATGGCTACACCTTC.

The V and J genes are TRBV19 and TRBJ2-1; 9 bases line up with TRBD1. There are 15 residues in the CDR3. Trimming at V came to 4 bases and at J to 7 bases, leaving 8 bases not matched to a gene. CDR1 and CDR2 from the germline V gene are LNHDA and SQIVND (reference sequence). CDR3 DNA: TGTGCCAGTAGTACTCGGGACAGGGACCATAATGAGCAGTTCTTC. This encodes CASSTRDRDHNEQFF.

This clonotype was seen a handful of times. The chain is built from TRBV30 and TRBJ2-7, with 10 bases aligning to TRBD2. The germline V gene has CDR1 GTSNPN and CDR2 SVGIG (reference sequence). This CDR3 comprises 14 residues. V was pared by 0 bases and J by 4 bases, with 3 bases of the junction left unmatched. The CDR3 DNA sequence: TGTGCCTGGAGTGTCAGCGGGAGGGTGTACGAGCAGTACTTC. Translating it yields CAWSVSGRVYEQYF.

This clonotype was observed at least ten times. CDR3: CAIRDLYEQYF. Written as DNA, the CDR3 is TGTGCCATCCGGGACCTCTACGAGCAGTACTTC. The chain recombines TRBV10-3 with TRBJ2-7; D tentatively reads TRBD1 or TRBD2 (5 bases each). This CDR3 is built from 11 residues. CDR1 is ENHRY, CDR2 SYGVKD, per germline. The V end was cut by 8 bases, the J end by 3 bases, with 8 bases between.

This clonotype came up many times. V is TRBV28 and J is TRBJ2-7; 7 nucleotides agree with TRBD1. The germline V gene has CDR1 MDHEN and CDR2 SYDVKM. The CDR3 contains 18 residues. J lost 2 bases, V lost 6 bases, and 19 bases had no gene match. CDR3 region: CASSPTGLKGRATYEQYF. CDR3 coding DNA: TGTGCCAGCAGCCCGACAGGGCTTAAAGGGCGGGCAACCTACGAGCAGTACTTC. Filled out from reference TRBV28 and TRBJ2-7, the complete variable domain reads DVKVTQSSRYLVKRTGEKVFLECVQDMDHENMFWYRQDPGLGLRLIYFSYDVKMKEKGDIPEGYSVSREKKERFSLILESASTNQTSMYLCASSPTGLKGRATYEQYFGPGTRLTVT.

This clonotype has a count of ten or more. The CDR3 sequence: CASSTNSGSYEQYF. The CDR3 DNA reads TGTGCCAGCAGTACCAATTCGGGGTCCTACGAGCAGTACTTC. The chain recombines TRBV6-1 with TRBJ2-7; D may be TRBD2 (5 bases). The germline CDR1 and CDR2 sequences are MNHNS and SASEGT. There are 14 residues in the CDR3. Trimming shortened V by 5 bases and J by 1 base, and 12 bases separated the two germline ends.

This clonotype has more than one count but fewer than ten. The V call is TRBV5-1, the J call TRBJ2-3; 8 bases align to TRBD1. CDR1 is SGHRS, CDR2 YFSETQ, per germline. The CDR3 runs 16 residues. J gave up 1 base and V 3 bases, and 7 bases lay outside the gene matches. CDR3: CASSSQGAFRTDTQYF. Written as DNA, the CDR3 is TGCGCCAGCAGCTCCCAGGGGGCGTTTCGCACAGATACGCAGTATTTT.

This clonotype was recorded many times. The CDR3 DNA is TGTGCCAGTCGGGACAGGATTTACAATGAGCAGTTCTTC. Translation: CASRDRIYNEQFF. The J gene is TRBJ2-1, the V gene TRBV2; 8 bases agree with TRBD1. CDR1 is SNHLY, CDR2 FYNNEI, per germline. The length of the CDR3 is 13 residues. V lost 9 bases and J lost 4; bases outside the gene matches: 5. The complete variable domain, with remaining parts taken from reference TRBV2 and TRBJ2-1, reads EPEVTQTPSHQVTQMGQEVILRCVPISNHLYFYWYRQILGQKVEFLVSFYNNEISEKSEIFDDQFSVERPDGSNFTLKIRSTKLEDSAMYFCASRDRIYNEQFFGPGTRLTVL.

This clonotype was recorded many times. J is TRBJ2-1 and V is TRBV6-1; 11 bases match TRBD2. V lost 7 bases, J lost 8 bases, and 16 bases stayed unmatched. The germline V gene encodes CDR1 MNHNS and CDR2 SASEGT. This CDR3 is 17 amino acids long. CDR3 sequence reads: CASTEPQRASGRYEQFF. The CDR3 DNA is TGTGCCAGCACCGAACCCCAACGGGCTAGCGGGAGGTATGAGCAGTTCTTC.

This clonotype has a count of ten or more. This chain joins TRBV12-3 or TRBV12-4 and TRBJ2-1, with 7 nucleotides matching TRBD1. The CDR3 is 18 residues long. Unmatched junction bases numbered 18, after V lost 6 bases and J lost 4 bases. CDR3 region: CASSRGQEAPILYNEQFF. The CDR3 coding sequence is TGTGCCAGCAGCCGCGGACAGGAGGCACCCATTCTTTACAATGAGCAGTTCTTC.

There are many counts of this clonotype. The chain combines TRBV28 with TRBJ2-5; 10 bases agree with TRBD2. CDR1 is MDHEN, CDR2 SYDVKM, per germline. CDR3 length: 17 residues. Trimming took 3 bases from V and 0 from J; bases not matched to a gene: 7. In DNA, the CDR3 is TGTGCCAGCAGTTTCGGTACTAGCGGGATGGACCAAGAGACCCAGTACTTC. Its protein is CASSFGTSGMDQETQYF.

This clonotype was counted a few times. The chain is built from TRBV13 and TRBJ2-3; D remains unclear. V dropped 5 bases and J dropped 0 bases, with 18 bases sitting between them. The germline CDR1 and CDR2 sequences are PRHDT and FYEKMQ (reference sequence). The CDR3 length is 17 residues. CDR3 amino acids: CASSPIYSIISTDTQYF. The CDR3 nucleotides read TGTGCCAGCAGCCCCATTTATTCGATAATTAGCACAGATACGCAGTATTTT.

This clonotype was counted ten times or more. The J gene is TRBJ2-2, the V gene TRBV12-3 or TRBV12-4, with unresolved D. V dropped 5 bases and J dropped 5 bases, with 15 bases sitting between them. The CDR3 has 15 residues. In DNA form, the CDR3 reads TGTGCCAGCAGTCAGACACCTACAACTACCGGGGAGCTGTTTTTT. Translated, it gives CASSQTPTTTGELFF.

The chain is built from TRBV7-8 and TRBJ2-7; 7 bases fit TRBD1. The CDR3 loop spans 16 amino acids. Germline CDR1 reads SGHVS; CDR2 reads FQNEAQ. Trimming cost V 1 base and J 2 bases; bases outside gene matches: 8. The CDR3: CASSLETGTDTYEQYF. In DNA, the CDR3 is TGTGCCAGCAGCTTAGAAACCGGGACAGACACCTACGAGCAGTACTTC.

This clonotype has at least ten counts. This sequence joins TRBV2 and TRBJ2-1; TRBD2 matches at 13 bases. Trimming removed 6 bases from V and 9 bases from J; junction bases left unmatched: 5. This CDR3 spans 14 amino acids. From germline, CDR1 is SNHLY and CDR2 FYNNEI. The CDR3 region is CASRGTSGIGEQFF. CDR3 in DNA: TGTGCCAGCAGGGGGACTAGCGGGATCGGTGAGCAGTTCTTC.

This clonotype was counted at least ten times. In DNA form, the CDR3 reads TGTGCCAGCAGAAACCCCCCGGGGGAGACCCAGTACTTC. Encoded protein: CASRNPPGETQYF. The chain is built from TRBV6-1 and TRBJ2-5; D possibly corresponds to TRBD2 (5 bases). The CDR3 runs 13 residues. Germline CDR1 reads MNHNS; CDR2 reads SASEGT. Trimming took off 6 bases at V and 5 bases at J, with 13 bases between the two ends.

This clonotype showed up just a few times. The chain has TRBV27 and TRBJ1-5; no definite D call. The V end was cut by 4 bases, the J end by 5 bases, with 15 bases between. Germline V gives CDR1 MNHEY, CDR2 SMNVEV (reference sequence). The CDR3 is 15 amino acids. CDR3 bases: TGTGCCAGCAGTTCGACACCCTTGCGGCATCAGCCCCAGCATTTT. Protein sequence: CASSSTPLRHQPQHF.

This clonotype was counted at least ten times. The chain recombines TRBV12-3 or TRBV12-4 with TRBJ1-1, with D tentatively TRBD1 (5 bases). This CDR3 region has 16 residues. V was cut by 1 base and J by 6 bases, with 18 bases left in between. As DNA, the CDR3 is TGTGCCAGCAGTTTAGTCCGAGCCGGGGGGAGCTCTGAAGCTTTCTTT. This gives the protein CASSLVRAGGSSEAFF.